These T cell receptor beta chains were read from a single sample in a study of shared T cell receptors in the human thymus. Sequencing used immunoSEQ multiplex PCR; TCRdb keeps in-frame clones, though not all of them. Altogether roughly 700,000 clones are present, roughly 88% being singletons, with the ten largest covering around 0.0099%. The same specimen was also included in a second study, on human thymus T cells.

The material sequenced was thymocytes. Receptor source: a boy under three years old with a congenital heart defect. Each CDR3 is given with its conserved first and last residue. The D gene is left open where the match is weak. The size of a clone is reported for some rows only, either as once, few or many, or as a class for expanded clones.

TRBV5-4	TRBJ2-2	NA	13	NA	TGTGCCAGCAGCTTGTGCGGGGTCGGGGAGCTGTTTTTT	CASSLCGVGELFF
TRBV6-1	TRBJ2-7	NA	17	NA	TGTGCCAGCAGTGACCCCCCCGAAAGTAAACAGGGAAACGAGCAGTACTTC	CASSDPPESKQGNEQYF
TRBV28	TRBJ2-7	TRBD1	15	NA	TGTGCCAGCAGTTTATGGAGACAGGGGTCCTACGAGCAGTACTTC	CASSLWRQGSYEQYF
TRBV7-2	TRBJ2-1	TRBD2	15	NA	TGTGCCAGCAGCCACACTAGCGGGAGTCGAAATGAGCAGTTCTTC	CASSHTSGSRNEQFF
TRBV2	TRBJ2-4	NA	15	NA	TGTGCCAGCAGCGAAACAGGGCTAGCCAAAAACATTCAGTACTTC	CASSETGLAKNIQYF
TRBV27	TRBJ2-1	TRBD2	16	NA	TGTGCCAGCAGTACCGAAGCGGGAGGACTCTACAATGAGCAGTTCTTC	CASSTEAGGLYNEQFF
TRBV2	TRBJ2-1	NA	12	NA	TGTGCCAGCGGGGGGGGGCGTTATGAGCAGTTCTTC	CASGGGRYEQFF
TRBV27	TRBJ1-4	NA	13	few	TGTGCCAGCAGCCCAACAGGGCTCGAAAAACTGTTTTTT	CASSPTGLEKLFF
TRBV4-3	TRBJ2-3	TRBD1	16	NA	TGCGCCAGCAGCCAGGGGACAGGGAGGGGCACAGATACGCAGTATTTT	CASSQGTGRGTDTQYF
TRBV6-5	TRBJ2-1	TRBD2	15	NA	TGTGCCAGCAGTTACGCGACTAGCGATAACAATGAGCAGTTCTTC	CASSYATSDNNEQFF
TRBV7-9	TRBJ2-7	TRBD1	14	NA	TGTGCCAGCAGCGAAGGACAGGGACTGGGGGAGCAGTACTTC	CASSEGQGLGEQYF
TRBV7-2	TRBJ2-3	TRBD2	15	once	TGTGCCAGCAGCTTTAGGACAAGCGGGAGGCATACGCAGTATTTT	CASSFRTSGRHTQYF
TRBV27	TRBJ1-3	NA	13	NA	TGTGCCAGCAGTCCCCTAACTGGAAACACCATATATTTT	CASSPLTGNTIYF
TRBV30	TRBJ2-2	TRBD2	16	NA	TGTGCCCTAGGGAGTAGCGGGAGGGGAAACACCGGGGAGCTGTTTTTT	CALGSSGRGNTGELFF
TRBV28	TRBJ2-7	TRBD1	15	NA	TGTGCCAGCAGCACGTTTGGACAGGGGGCTTACGAGCAGTACTTC	CASSTFGQGAYEQYF
TRBV5-1	TRBJ2-1	TRBD2	16	NA	TGCGCCAGCAGCCCCCGGGGCGGGAGCATTTCGGATGAGCAGTTCTTC	CASSPRGGSISDEQFF
TRBV4-2	TRBJ2-7	NA	17	NA	TGTGCCAGCAGCCAAGATTGGAGGGGACCGATCTCCTACGAGCAGTACTTC	CASSQDWRGPISYEQYF
TRBV7-2	TRBJ2-7	NA	17	NA	TGTGCCAGCAGCTTAGCACGACCGGCAGGTATTAGTTACGAGCAGTACTTC	CASSLARPAGISYEQYF
TRBV7-2	TRBJ2-1	NA	15	NA	TGTGCCAGCAGCCCTGACTACCCGGCCCACAATGAGCAGTTCTTC	CASSPDYPAHNEQFF
TRBV28	TRBJ2-5	NA	16	NA	NA	CASSFGPGRNNYEQYF
TRBV6-6	TRBJ1-2	NA	15	NA	TGTGCCAGCCGGAAACGGGCAGGGCGTCGGGGGGGCTACACCTTC	CASRKRAGRRGGYTF
TRBV5-6	TRBJ2-7	NA	13	NA	TGTGCCAGCAGCCAGTCCCCGCTTTACGAGCAGTACTTC	CASSQSPLYEQYF
TRBV5-3	TRBJ2-2	NA	16	NA	TGTGCCAGAAGCCCCCACCGGGTTTCTAACACCGGGGAGCTGTTTTTT	CARSPHRVSNTGELFF
TRBV6-5	TRBJ2-2	TRBD2	14	NA	TGTGCCAGCAGCCCCGGGGGGAGCACCGGGGAGCTGTTTTTT	CASSPGGSTGELFF
TRBV5-8	TRBJ2-7	TRBD2	15	NA	TGTGCCAGCAGCTACAAAGGACTAGCGGGATACGAGCAGTACTTC	CASSYKGLAGYEQYF
TRBV27	TRBJ2-7	TRBD2	15	NA	TGTGCCAGCAGTTCTGGACTAGCGACTGAGAACGAGCAGTACTTC	CASSSGLATENEQYF
TRBV30	TRBJ1-5	NA	12	NA	TGTGCCTGGAGTGTACGGGGAGAGCCCCAGCATTTT	CAWSVRGEPQHF
TRBV5-1	TRBJ1-6	NA	15	NA	TGCGCCAGCAGCGCCTCGGACAGCTATAATTCACCCCTCCACTTT	CASSASDSYNSPLHF
TRBV2	TRBJ2-3	TRBD2	19	NA	TGTGCCAGCAGGAGGGGTACTAGCGGGAGACAGGGTAACACAGATACGCAGTATTTT	CASRRGTSGRQGNTDTQYF
TRBV19	TRBJ1-1	TRBD1	14	NA	TGTGCCAGTAGCTATACAGGGGGGAAGACTGAAGCTTTCTTT	CASSYTGGKTEAFF
TRBV5-6	TRBJ1-1	NA	19	NA	TGTGCCAGCAGCTTTGGGGGGGACATCGGGGATAAACGGGACACTGAAGCTTTCTTT	CASSFGGDIGDKRDTEAFF
TRBV28	TRBJ2-7	TRBD2	16	NA	TGTGCCAGCACCCCGGGGGAGCGGGAGGGAACCTACGAGCAGTACTTC	CASTPGEREGTYEQYF
TRBV28	TRBJ1-5	NA	18	NA	TGTGCCAGCAGTTTACCCGTGGGAGACTTGGGAAGCAATCAGCCCCAGCATTTT	CASSLPVGDLGSNQPQHF
TRBV13	TRBJ2-1	TRBD2	18	NA	TGTGCCAGCAGCTTACGGCCTAAACAGACTAGCGGAGACAATGAGCAGTTCTTC	CASSLRPKQTSGDNEQFF
TRBV5-6	TRBJ2-7	NA	14	NA	TGTGCCAGCAGCATCTACAGGGAGGGCTACGAGCAGTACTTC	CASSIYREGYEQYF
TRBV4-2	TRBJ2-7	TRBD2	20	NA	TGTGCCAGCAGCCAAGAATATAGGGGATTAGCGGGACCCTTGTACTACGAGCAGTACTTC	CASSQEYRGLAGPLYYEQYF
TRBV27	TRBJ2-7	NA	15	NA	TGTGCCAGCAGTTCCGGACAGTTGGGCACCTACGAGCAGTACTTC	CASSSGQLGTYEQYF
TRBV11-2	TRBJ2-3	TRBD1	15	NA	TGTGCCAGCAGCTCCCGACGGGACAGGGAACATACGCAGTATTTT	CASSSRRDREHTQYF
TRBV5-1	TRBJ2-3	NA	14	NA	TGCGCCAGCAGCTGCCCGCCCCAGAGGGATACGCAGTATTTT	CASSCPPQRDTQYF
TRBV21-1	TRBJ1-3	NA	19	NA	TGTGCCAGCAGCTCACCCTGGGGGGGAGCAGGGGTCTCTGGAAACACCATATATTTT	CASSSPWGGAGVSGNTIYF
TRBV4-3	TRBJ2-2	NA	16	NA	TGCGCCAGCAGCCAAGATCGGGGAGGGAACACCGGGGAGCTGTTTTTT	CASSQDRGGNTGELFF
TRBV7-9	TRBJ2-3	NA	17	NA	TGTGCCAGCAGCTCCCGACCTGGGAGCATGGAGACAGATACGCAGTATTTT	CASSSRPGSMETDTQYF
TRBV4-3	TRBJ2-5	NA	13	NA	TGCGCCAGCAGCCAAGATAGGGGGACGGCCCAGTACTTC	CASSQDRGTAQYF
TRBV2	TRBJ2-1	TRBD2	16	NA	TGTGCCAGCAGTGAAAATCAGCGGACTAGCAGCAATGAGCAGTTCTTC	CASSENQRTSSNEQFF
TRBV4-2	TRBJ1-1	TRBD1	15	NA	TGTGCCAGCAGCCAAGGACAGGGTGGGGACACTGAAGCTTTCTTT	CASSQGQGGDTEAFF
TRBV30	TRBJ1-2	TRBD1	14	once	TGTGCCTGGAGTACTCGGACAGGGTTGGATGGCTACACCTTC	CAWSTRTGLDGYTF
TRBV6-5	TRBJ2-3	TRBD2	15	NA	TGTGCCAGCACCCGCGGGACTAGCCTCACAGATACGCAGTATTTT	CASTRGTSLTDTQYF
TRBV5-1	TRBJ2-7	TRBD1	18	few	TGCGCCAGCAGCTTGGTTCACGCTAATGGACAGGGGGACGTCGAGCAGTACTTC	CASSLVHANGQGDVEQYF
TRBV30	TRBJ2-5	NA	16	NA	TGTGCCTGGAGTGACCCTTGGAAGCGGCGGCTAGAGACCCAGTACTTC	CAWSDPWKRRLETQYF
TRBV6-1	TRBJ2-4	TRBD1	15	NA	TGTGCCAGCAGTGGAGGACAGGGACCCACAAACATTCAGTACTTC	CASSGGQGPTNIQYF
TRBV18	TRBJ1-1	NA	12	NA	TGTGCCAGCTCACGGAGGGGCACTGAAGCTTTCTTT	CASSRRGTEAFF
TRBV27	TRBJ1-5	NA	15	once	TGTGCCAGCAGTTTTAACAGGGTTAAGGGCCAGCCCCAGCATTTT	CASSFNRVKGQPQHF
TRBV4-1	TRBJ2-7	TRBD1	16	NA	TGCGCCAGCAGCAACCCCGCCGGGACAGGGTCCTACGAGCAGTACTTC	CASSNPAGTGSYEQYF